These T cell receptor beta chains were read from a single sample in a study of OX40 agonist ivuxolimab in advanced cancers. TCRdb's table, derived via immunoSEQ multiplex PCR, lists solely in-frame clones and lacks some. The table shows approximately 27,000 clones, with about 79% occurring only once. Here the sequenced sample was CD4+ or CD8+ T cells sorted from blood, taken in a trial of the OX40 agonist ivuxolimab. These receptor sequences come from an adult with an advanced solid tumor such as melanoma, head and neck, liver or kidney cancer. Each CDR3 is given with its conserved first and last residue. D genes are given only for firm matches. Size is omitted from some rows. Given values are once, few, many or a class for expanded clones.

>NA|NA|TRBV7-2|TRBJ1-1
TGTGCCAGCAGCCTCCGGGGGAACACTGAAGCTTTCTTT
CASSLRGNTEAFF
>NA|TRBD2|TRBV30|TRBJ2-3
TGTGCCTGGAGTAGCGGGGGGGCAGGACATTGGGATACGCAGTATTTT
CAWSSGGAGHWDTQYF
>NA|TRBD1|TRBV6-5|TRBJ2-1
TGTGCCAGCAGTTACTGGGGGACAGGGGACAATGAGCAGTTCTTC
CASSYWGTGDNEQFF
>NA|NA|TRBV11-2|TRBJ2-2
TGTGCCAGCAGCTTACACGGACTTAACACCGGGGAGCTGTTTTTT
CASSLHGLNTGELFF
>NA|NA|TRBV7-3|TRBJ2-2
TGTGCCAGCAGCTTACGGCCCGACGGGGAGCTGTTTTTT
CASSLRPDGELFF
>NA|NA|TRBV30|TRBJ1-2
TGTGCCTGGAGTCCTCCCCCGGGAGACTACACCTTC
CAWSPPPGDYTF
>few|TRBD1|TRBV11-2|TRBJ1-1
TGTGCCAGCAGCTCGTTTAGGACAGGGGACCTTGAAGCTTTCTTT
CASSSFRTGDLEAFF
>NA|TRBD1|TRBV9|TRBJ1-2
TGTGCCGGCCAGGACAGGGCGGGTGGCTATACCTTC
CAGQDRAGGYTF
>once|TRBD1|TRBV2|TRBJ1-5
TGTGCCAGCAGTGGGGACAGTCAATCCCAGCCCCAGCATTTT
CASSGDSQSQPQHF
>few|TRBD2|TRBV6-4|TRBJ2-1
TGTGCCAGCAGTGACGGACTAGCGGGGAATGAGCAGTTCTTC
CASSDGLAGNEQFF
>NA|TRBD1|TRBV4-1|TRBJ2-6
TGCGCCAGCAGCAACCGGCGACAGGGGATAATCTCTGGGGCCAACGTCCTGACTTTC
CASSNRRQGIISGANVLTF
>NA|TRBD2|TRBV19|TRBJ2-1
TGTGCCAGTAGTGCCGGGACTAGCGCCTACAATGAGCAGTTCTTC
CASSAGTSAYNEQFF
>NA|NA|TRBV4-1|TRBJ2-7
TGCGCCAGCAGCCAAGGTGCCCCGGACAAGCAGTACTTC
CASSQGAPDKQYF
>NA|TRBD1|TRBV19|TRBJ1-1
TGTGCCAGTAGTATCCGGGACAGGGCCATTAAAGCTTTCTTT
CASSIRDRAIKAFF
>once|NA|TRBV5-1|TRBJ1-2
TGCGCCAGCACATCGAGGGGCGACAGCTATGGCTACACCTTC
CASTSRGDSYGYTF
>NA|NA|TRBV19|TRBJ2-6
TGTGCCAGTAGAGGGGTAGGGAGCGCTGGGGCCAACGTCCTGACTTTC
CASRGVGSAGANVLTF
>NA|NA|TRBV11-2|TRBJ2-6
TGTGCCAGCAGCCAGAGAGGTGCTGGGGCCAACGTCCTGACTTTC
CASSQRGAGANVLTF
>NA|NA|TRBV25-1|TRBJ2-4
TGTGCCAGCAGCCTAGGGGGAGCCAAAAACATTCAGTACTTC
CASSLGGAKNIQYF
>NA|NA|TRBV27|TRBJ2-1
TGTGCCAGCAGTACCCGGCGGATGAGTGGGGGGTACAATGAGCAGTTCTTC
CASSTRRMSGGYNEQFF
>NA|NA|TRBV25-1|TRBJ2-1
TGTGCCAGCAGGCAGAGTTTCTACAATGAGCAGTTCTTC
CASRQSFYNEQFF
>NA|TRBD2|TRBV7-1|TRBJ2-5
TGTGCCAGCAGCTTAACCGGACTAGCGGGGTGGGAGACCCAGTACTTC
CASSLTGLAGWETQYF
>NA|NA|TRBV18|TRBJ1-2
TGTGCCAGCTCACCGGGACCGTGGGGCTACACCTTC
CASSPGPWGYTF
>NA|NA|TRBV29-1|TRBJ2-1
TGCAGCGTGGAGCCTAGGGACTTTTCGAGCTCCTACAATGAGCAGTTCTTC
CSVEPRDFSSSYNEQFF
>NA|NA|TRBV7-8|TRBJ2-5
TGTGCCAGCAGCTTCCGGGGTAAAGAGACCCAGTACTTC
CASSFRGKETQYF
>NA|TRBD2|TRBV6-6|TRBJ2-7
TGTGCCAGCAGACGCCCCGGGACTAGCGGGGTGGAGCAGTACTTC
CASRRPGTSGVEQYF
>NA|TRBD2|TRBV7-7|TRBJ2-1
TGTGCCAGCAGTCGTAGCGGGGGGGCCCCCTACAATGAGCAGTTCTTC
CASSRSGGAPYNEQFF
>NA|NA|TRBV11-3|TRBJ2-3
TGTGCCAGCAGTTTCACTTGGGCCGATACGCAGTATTTT
CASSFTWADTQYF
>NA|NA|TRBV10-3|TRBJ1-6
TGTGCCATCAGTGAAGATCGGGGGGCTAGTTCACCCCTCCACTTT
CAISEDRGASSPLHF
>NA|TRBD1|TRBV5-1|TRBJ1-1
TGCGCCAGCAGCTTGGTGCAGGGGGCCTCGCAGGGGCGAGCTTTCTTT
CASSLVQGASQGRAFF
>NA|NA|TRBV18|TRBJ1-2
TGTGCCAGCTCACCAAGGGAGGGGCTCGGCTATGGCTACACCTTC
CASSPREGLGYGYTF
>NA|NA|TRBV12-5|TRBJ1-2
TGTGCTAGTGCCCTTCTCCAGGGAGGGTTAAACTATGGCTACACCTTC
CASALLQGGLNYGYTF
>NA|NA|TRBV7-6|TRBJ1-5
TGTGCCAGCAGCCCCCGGGTCACCAGCAATCAGCCCCAGCATTTT
CASSPRVTSNQPQHF
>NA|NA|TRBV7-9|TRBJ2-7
TGTGCCAGCAGCTCCTGGGCCAGAAACTACGAGCAGTACTTC
CASSSWARNYEQYF
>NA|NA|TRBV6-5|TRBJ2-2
TGTGCCAGCAGCCAGGACACAGGGCTAACCGGGGAGCTGTTTTTT
CASSQDTGLTGELFF
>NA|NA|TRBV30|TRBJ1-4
TGTGCCTGGAATCCGGGGGATAGAGAAAAACTGTTTTTT
CAWNPGDREKLFF
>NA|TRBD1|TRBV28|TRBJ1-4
TGTGCCAGCAGTCCGCAGGGGGCGACTAATGAAAAACTGTTTTTT
CASSPQGATNEKLFF
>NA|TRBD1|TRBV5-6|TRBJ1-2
TGTGCCAGCAGCCACTGGACAGGACCCAACTATGGCTACACCTTC
CASSHWTGPNYGYTF
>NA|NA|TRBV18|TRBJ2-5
TGTGCCAGCTCACCAGACGGGACTCTGTACCAAGAGACCCAGTACTTC
CASSPDGTLYQETQYF
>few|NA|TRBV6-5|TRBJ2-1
TGTGCCAGCAGTTACTCCGGCTCCTACAATGAGCAGTTCTTC
CASSYSGSYNEQFF
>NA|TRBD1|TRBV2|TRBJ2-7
TGTGCCAGCAAAACAGGGGTAATCTACGAGCAGTACTTC
CASKTGVIYEQYF
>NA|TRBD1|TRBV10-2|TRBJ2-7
TGCGCCAGCAGACCGGGACAGGGGATCGAGCAGTACTTC
CASRPGQGIEQYF
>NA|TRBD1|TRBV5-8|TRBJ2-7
TGTGCCAGCAGCTTGGGGACAGGGAACTACGAGCAGTACTTC
CASSLGTGNYEQYF
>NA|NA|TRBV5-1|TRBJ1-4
TGCGCCAGCAGCTTGGAAAAGGGAGGGGAAAAACTGTTTTTT
CASSLEKGGEKLFF
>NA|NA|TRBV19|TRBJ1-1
TGTGCCAGTAGTATCGGGTCGGACACTGAAGCTTTCTTT
CASSIGSDTEAFF
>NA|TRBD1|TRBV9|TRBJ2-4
TGTGCCAGCACCGTCGGGACAGGGTCAACCATTCAGTACTTC
CASTVGTGSTIQYF
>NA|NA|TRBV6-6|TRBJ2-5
TGTGCCAGCAGTTATTTGCTTTTAGAGACCCAGTACTTC
CASSYLLLETQYF
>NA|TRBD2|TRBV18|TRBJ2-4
TGTGCCAGCTCAACGGGACTAGCGGGGGACCCTGACAAAAACATTCAGTACTTC
CASSTGLAGDPDKNIQYF
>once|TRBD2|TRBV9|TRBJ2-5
TGTGCCAGCAGCCCCCGACTAGCGGGGTTACAAGAGACCCAGTACTTC
CASSPRLAGLQETQYF
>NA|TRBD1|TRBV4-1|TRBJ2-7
TGCGCCAGCAGCCCCTGGACAGGGGGCGAATACGAGCAGTACTTC
CASSPWTGGEYEQYF
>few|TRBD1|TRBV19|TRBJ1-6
TGTGCCAGTAGCACCACAGGGGCCTCACCCCTCCACTTT
CASSTTGASPLHF
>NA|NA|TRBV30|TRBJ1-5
TGTGCCTGGAGTGTAAAGCTGGGGAGATCGGCCCATCAGCCCCAGCATTTT
CAWSVKLGRSAHQPQHF
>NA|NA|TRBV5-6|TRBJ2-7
TGTGCCAGCAGCCTTAATACGGGGAGCTCCTACGAGCAGTACTTC
CASSLNTGSSYEQYF
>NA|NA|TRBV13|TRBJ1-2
TGTGCCAGCAGCTTAGGCGGACGTACTGGCTACACCTTC
CASSLGGRTGYTF
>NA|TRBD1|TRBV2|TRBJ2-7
TGTGCCAGCAAAACAGGGGTAATCTACGAGCAGTACTTC
CASKTGVIYEQYF